This T cell receptor beta chain was sequenced for a study of OX40 agonist ivuxolimab in advanced cancers. Overall study context: Patient treatment consisted of intravenous ivuxolimab administration every 2 weeks at 0.01 to 10 mg/kg. Melanoma, hepatocellular carcinoma, head and neck or renal cell cancer occurred in dose-escalation patients. Study results and limitations: Both CD4+ and CD8+ T cell populations in blood had undergone clonal expansion by week 6 at 0.1 to 3.0 mg/kg.

In the case of this clone: What it binds is unknown.

The table came from immunoSEQ multiplex PCR; TCRdb's copy has only in-frame clones and leaves some out. Of 100,000 or so clones in the sample, 80% to 95% were seen once. The input for sequencing was CD4+ or CD8+ T cells sorted from blood, taken in a trial of the OX40 agonist ivuxolimab. This receptor was taken from an adult with an advanced solid tumor such as melanoma, head and neck, liver or kidney cancer.

CDR3 sequence reads: CASSVRTLDEDTQYF. The CDR3 DNA follows: TGTGCCAGCAGCGTAAGGACCCTCGATGAAGATACGCAGTATTTT. The V gene is TRBV9, the J gene TRBJ2-3; D is unclear. The CDR3 runs 15 residues. Germline assignment: CDR1 SGDLS and CDR2 YYNGEE. V was cut by 1 base and J by 5 bases, with 14 bases left in between.